The source of this T cell receptor beta chain is a study of prognosis after radiotherapy for stage I lung cancer. Study-level background: All of the patients with non-small cell lung cancer, including roughly seven who had refused surgery, were considered to be medically inoperable. The tumors were adenocarcinoma in 11 to 12 patients (squamous cell carcinoma in roughly 7).

The sample holds many counts of this clonotype. As yet, its antigen is unknown. This could be a read error, since a much larger clone is one nucleotide away. This CDR3 is built from 16 residues. Germline lookup yields CDR1 MNHEY and CDR2 SVGAGI. Study-wide findings and caveats: Stereotactic body radiation therapy was followed by a fall in unique TCR clone counts, with a median of roughly 9,900 versus 7,200.

By two-round multiplex PCR, the TCR beta CDR3 was amplified from genomic DNA. Used in first-round PCR were primers specific to each TRBV and TRBJ gene. TCRdb reprocessed the multiplex PCR reads with MiXCR, giving one entry per CDR3 protein. The sample includes more than 30,000 distinct CDR3 sequences, about 30% of them seen just once. The sample in question was PBMCs, obtained before or after stereotactic body radiation therapy (not recorded which). The sequence came from a donor of 50 years or more with non-small cell lung cancer. The rearrangement joins TRBV6-5 to TRBJ2-1; 7 bases are a match to TRBD2. This CDR3 reads CANSYSLAASYNEQFF. The CDR3 coding sequence is TGTGCCAACAGTTACTCGCTAGCGGCCTCCTACAATGAGCAGTTCTTC.